This T cell receptor beta chain came from a study of tumor and adjacent non-tumor tissue in lung cancer. Germline V gene data show CDR1 as SGHAT and CDR2 as FQDESV (reference sequence). The CDR3 has 15 residues. About this clonotype itself: Its ends do not fully match the called genes, so a read error is possible.

Three rounds of nested PCR, following a modified ARM-PCR protocol, produced the TCRbeta library. TCRdb called the multiplex PCR reads again in MiXCR, with one record for every CDR3 protein. The sample has 120,000 to 150,000 distinct CDR3 sequences; approximately 64% are singletons. This sample's RNA came from whole unsorted tissue. The J gene is TRBJ1-1, the V gene TRBV11-1; D is uncertain. The source of this sequence is a man between 60 and 75 years old with small cell lung cancer. Sample: lung tumor tissue. CDR3 nucleotide sequence: TGTGCCAGCAGTTATTTACTACCTAAGAACAGTGAAGCCTTCTTT. It translates to CASSYLLPKNSEAFF.